These 2 T cell receptor beta chains came from one sample sequenced in a study of blood T cells in healthy people across ages. The authors ran a second PCR of about 7 to 11 cycles using a sample-barcoded 5' primer and a J-beta primer mix. Using its own MiXCR run on the 5' RACE reads, TCRdb lists one record per CDR3 protein. Of 600,000 to 1,000,000 distinct CDR3 sequences listed, more than 45% are singletons. The sequencing sample was made of blood. The source of these receptors is a man in his thirties or forties in good health.

V and J are TRBV12-3 or TRBV12-4 and TRBJ2-1, with no clear D. Trimming pared 3 bases from V and 6 bases from J, leaving 12 bases between. The CDR3 runs to 14 residues. Here the CDR3 reads CASSLSSTTNEQFF. The CDR3 DNA reads TGTGCCAGCAGTTTGTCCTCGACAACCAATGAGCAGTTCTTC.

This chain connects TRBV24-1 to TRBJ2-3; TRBD1 might be the D (5 bases). CDR1 is KGHDR and CDR2 is SFDVKD in the germline V gene. Trimming took off 4 bases at V and 4 bases at J, with 14 bases between the two ends. There are 15 residues in the CDR3. The CDR3 region is CATSEGGRVPDTQYF. CDR3 sequence (DNA): TGTGCCACCAGTGAAGGTGGCAGGGTACCAGATACGCAGTATTTT.